These T cell receptor beta chains were read from a single sample in a study of T cell responses to AZD1222 COVID-19 vaccine. Assay used: immunoSEQ multiplex PCR; TCRdb lists only in-frame clones, some missing. The table lists 150,000 to 200,000 clones, approximately 90% of them singletons. The sample here was peripheral blood, taken on day 0 of AZD1222 vaccination. Receptors originate from an adult in good health. The conserved cysteine and the conserved F or W are not part of the CDR3 here.

CDR3aa,j_gene,len,v_gene
ASSRAGLAVEQF,TRBJ2-1,12,TRBV11-3
ASSLGGQTYGYT,TRBJ1-2,12,TRBV5-1
ASSLAGQEGWETQY,TRBJ2-5,14,TRBV7-2
ASSQGGQGKSNQPQH,TRBJ1-5,15,TRBV13
ASSIFPGQQPNQPQH,TRBJ1-5,15,TRBV19
ASSRLAGFGEKLF,TRBJ1-4,13,TRBV5-5
ASTADDSNQPQH,TRBJ1-5,12,TRBV28
ASSLDDRWVGNTIY,TRBJ1-3,14,TRBV7-9
ASSRTPGQNYGYT,TRBJ1-2,13,TRBV7-9
ASSEDGRGGQETQY,TRBJ2-5,14,TRBV6-1
AWSGQASSPLH,TRBJ1-6,11,TRBV30
ASSLVSREADYEQY,TRBJ2-7,14,TRBV7-9
ASSLDFFSGQGNYEQY,TRBJ2-7,16,TRBV7-9
ASQGGDTSTNEKLF,TRBJ1-4,14,TRBV28
ASSVVEGDGRTDYYGYT,TRBJ1-2,17,TRBV9
ASSFQESSYEQY,TRBJ2-7,12,TRBV11-2
AIREGGEYNEQF,TRBJ2-1,12,TRBV10-3
ASSFGESTYNSPLH,TRBJ1-6,14,TRBV11-2
ASSQDLSGGPADTQY,TRBJ2-3,15,TRBV4-3
ASSLVTGGLVEKLF,TRBJ1-4,14,TRBV5-1
ASSQGTEGETQY,TRBJ2-5,12,TRBV5-1
ASGHSYEQY,TRBJ2-7,9,TRBV7-8
ASSSSSPPGLASPYEQY,TRBJ2-7,17,TRBV28
ASSLSPGRISSGNTIY,TRBJ1-3,16,TRBV5-1
ASSEWDRGTNYGYT,TRBJ1-2,14,TRBV2
ASSYSYQGAYEQY,TRBJ2-7,13,TRBV6-6
ASSPVEGSDTQY,TRBJ2-3,12,TRBV18
AWSQTVNYGYT,TRBJ1-2,11,TRBV30
ASSLAGGLYEQY,TRBJ2-7,12,TRBV7-2
ASSYSRGYTGELF,TRBJ2-2,13,TRBV6-5
ASSMLGGYQETQY,TRBJ2-5,13,TRBV19
ASSLRDRSWETQY,TRBJ2-5,13,TRBV9
ASSRGGERNTEAF,TRBJ1-1,13,TRBV19
ASSLFQAYSPLH,TRBJ1-6,12,TRBV5-6
ASSHGEKGFIGYT,TRBJ1-2,13,TRBV4-1
ASSLGDRAVLRGNTIY,TRBJ1-3,16,TRBV5-1
ASSQERPQGNTIY,TRBJ1-3,13,TRBV4-2
ASRPTGGGNQPQH,TRBJ1-5,13,TRBV28
ASSQQGRNQPQH,TRBJ1-5,12,TRBV6-6
ATFPGQGNSPLH,TRBJ1-6,12,TRBV24-1